This T cell receptor (beta chain) was captured in a study of blood T cell repertoires in COVID-19. At the level of the study: The United States, Italy and Spain supplied acute and convalescent COVID-19 samples. From T cells, B-cell-depleted T cells, or PBMCs came the material, which was cDNA or gDNA.

Clones were read by immunoSEQ multiplex PCR, and TCRdb kept only the in-frame ones, dropping some. This table has 250,000 or so clones, roughly 85% appearing once. Assignments of participants to cohorts depended upon their own reported clinical history. A COVID-19 case had been met by exposed participants during the 2 weeks before study entry. A single count supports this clone. V was cut by 0 bases and J by 6 bases, with 16 bases left in between. Germline V gives CDR1 SGHRS, CDR2 YFSETQ. The CDR3 length is 16 residues. Sequenced sample: PBMCs or T cells enriched from blood (not recorded which). This clonotype was obtained from a woman in her forties who had been exposed to COVID-19. V usage is TRBV5-1 and J usage is TRBJ2-1, with D possibly being TRBD2 (6 bases). This CDR3 is CASSLAVRGPPNEQFF. The CDR3 nucleotides are TGCGCCAGCAGCTTGGCGGTGCGGGGTCCACCCAATGAGCAGTTCTTC.